These 24 T cell receptor beta chains were sequenced from one sample in a study of OX40 agonist ivuxolimab in advanced cancers. Repertoires were generated with immunoSEQ multiplex PCR, while TCRdb's copy carries only in-frame clones and drops some. The sample holds roughly 40,000 clones; about 88% are singletons and the top ten take 13%. The material was CD4+ or CD8+ T cells sorted from blood, obtained in a trial of the OX40 agonist ivuxolimab. All receptors come from an adult with an advanced solid tumor such as melanoma, head and neck, liver or kidney cancer.

The chain carries TRBV18 and TRBJ2-7; no firm D call. Trimming pared 3 bases from V and 4 bases from J, leaving 13 bases between. This CDR3 contains 14 residues. Per germline, CDR1 KGHSH and CDR2 LQKENI. In DNA form, the CDR3 reads TGTGCCAGCTCACCCCCGACACTCTCTTACGAGCAGTACTTC. Amino acids: CASSPPTLSYEQYF.

The chain uses TRBV27 and TRBJ2-1; tentatively, D is TRBD1 (6 bases). Trimming pared 10 bases from V and 10 bases from J, leaving 23 bases between. The CDR3 length is 14 residues. The germline gives CDR1 MNHEY, CDR2 SMNVEV (reference sequence). CDR3 nucleotides: TGTGCCACCCGGGACAAGTCCCTCTTGGGCGAGCAGTTCTTC. It translates to CATRDKSLLGEQFF.

Concerning this clone: A junction boundary mismatches the germline segment, possibly from a read error. The chain joins TRBV19 to TRBJ2-5; D gene ambiguous. This CDR3 comprises 14 residues. The germline CDR1 and CDR2 sequences are LNHDA and SQIVND (reference sequence). The CDR3 coding sequence is TGTGCCAGTAGTATAGCAGGTCTTCAAGAGACCCAGCACTTC. This codes for CASSIAGLQETQHF.

The J gene is TRBJ1-1, the V gene TRBV19; D not certain. Germline values: CDR1 LNHDA, CDR2 SQIVND (reference sequence). The V and J ends lost 11 bases and 4 bases respectively, with 17 bases between them. The CDR3 consists of 13 residues. The CDR3: CASKSQDFTEAFF. CDR3 sequence (DNA): TGTGCCTCCAAAAGTCAGGATTTCACTGAAGCTTTCTTT.

The chain couples TRBV11-2 to TRBJ2-5; D possibly corresponds to TRBD1 (5 bases). The closer fit of TRBJ2-7 to the DNA end suggests the J call may be wrong. The length of the CDR3 is 16 residues. The V gene's germline CDR1 is SGHAT and CDR2 FQNNGV. The CDR3 DNA reads TGTGCCAGCAGCTTAGCCCTGCAGGGATATTCCTACGAGCAGTACTTC. This codes for CASSLALQGYSYEQYF.

This sequence joins TRBV2 and TRBJ2-1; 7 positions match TRBD1. The V and J ends lost 6 bases and 1 base, in that order; junction bases with no gene match: 6. CDR1 and CDR2 (germline): SNHLY, FYNNEI. The length of the CDR3 is 15 residues. CDR3 sequence (DNA): TGTGCCAGCAGACAACAGGGGAATTCCTACAATGAGCAGTTCTTC. It translates to CASRQQGNSYNEQFF.

The chain is built from TRBV2 and TRBJ2-3, with a tentative D call TRBD2 (5 bases). V gave up 4 bases and J gave up 2 bases, with 13 bases separating them. CDR3 length equals 15 residues. CDR1 is SNHLY and CDR2 is FYNNEI in the germline V gene. CDR3 loop: CASSAAGPPTDTQYF. CDR3 DNA sequence: TGTGCCAGCAGTGCGGCGGGTCCACCCACAGATACGCAGTATTTT.

The genes are TRBV18 and TRBJ1-2, with 7 bases matching TRBD1. The J segment lost 4 bases and the V segment lost 2 bases, leaving 10 bases of the junction unmatched. Germline values: CDR1 KGHSH, CDR2 LQKENI. The CDR3 length is 16 residues. The CDR3 DNA follows: TGTGCCAGCTCACCAGGACAGGAGGTGAACGTCTATGGCTACACCTTC. It is translated as CASSPGQEVNVYGYTF.

The V gene is TRBV6-1, the J gene TRBJ2-5; TRBD1 matches 8 bases. Near its end, the DNA agrees better with TRBJ2-7, so the J call may be wrong. Germline assignment: CDR1 MNHNS and CDR2 SASEGT. The CDR3 covers 14 residues. The CDR3 loop reads CASSEGGQDYEQYF. The CDR3 region has the DNA TGTGCCAGCAGTGAAGGGGGACAGGATTACGAGCAGTACTTC.

The chain uses TRBV5-1 and TRBJ2-1; perhaps TRBD2 as D (5 bases). The CDR3 totals 13 residues. Germline lookup yields CDR1 SGHRS and CDR2 YFSETQ. The V end lost 7 bases, the J end lost 4 bases, and 12 bases lay between the germline ends. CDR3 nucleotide sequence: TGCGCCAGCCGACGGAGGAGGTACAATGAGCAGTTCTTC. It specifies CASRRRRYNEQFF.

The chain employs TRBV4-2 and TRBJ1-1; no firm D call. CDR1 is LGHNA and CDR2 is YNFKEQ in the germline V gene. There are 15 residues in the CDR3. Trimming stripped 4 bases from V and 4 bases from J, with 16 bases between. CDR3 bases: TGTGCCAGCAGCCCGGCCTCCGCGAGCGGCACTGAAGCTTTCTTT. Translated: CASSPASASGTEAFF.

The chain uses TRBV18 and TRBJ1-1, with 8 bases matching TRBD1. Germline CDR1 KGHSH, CDR2 LQKENI. Trimming at V came to 3 bases and at J to 4 bases, leaving 1 base not matched to a gene. The CDR3 consists of 13 residues. CDR3 sequence reads: CASSPGQGTEAFF. DNA for the CDR3: TGTGCCAGCTCACCCGGACAGGGCACTGAAGCTTTCTTT.

V usage is TRBV28 and J usage is TRBJ2-3; no definite D call. Trimming removed 5 bases from V and 5 bases from J, with 20 bases in between. The germline V gene has CDR1 MDHEN and CDR2 SYDVKM. CDR3 length: 16 residues. The CDR3 coding sequence is TGTGCCAGCAGTCTTTATGTGGTAGGGCAAGGAGATACGCAGTATTTT. Protein product: CASSLYVVGQGDTQYF. The full variable domain, its missing parts supplied by reference TRBV28 and TRBJ2-3, is DVKVTQSSRYLVKRTGEKVFLECVQDMDHENMFWYRQDPGLGLRLIYFSYDVKMKEKGDIPEGYSVSREKKERFSLILESASTNQTSMYLCASSLYVVGQGDTQYFGPGTRLTVL.

The chain couples TRBV6-1 to TRBJ1-3; D not resolved. Trimming cost V 4 bases and J 0 bases, with 7 bases left between them. Per the germline V gene, CDR1 is MNHNS and CDR2 is SASEGT. The CDR3 loop spans 14 amino acids. CDR3 residues: CASSVEFSGNTIYF. The CDR3, as DNA: TGTGCCAGCAGTGTGGAGTTCTCTGGAAACACCATATATTTT.

This rearrangement joins TRBV19 to TRBJ2-7, with TRBD1 matching 9 bases. The germline gives CDR1 LNHDA, CDR2 SQIVND (reference sequence). V dropped 4 bases and J dropped 5; count of bases not matched to a gene: 6. This CDR3 is 14 amino acids long. The CDR3 is CASSTLRDRDEQYF. For the CDR3, the DNA is TGTGCCAGTAGTACCCTCCGGGACAGGGACGAGCAGTACTTC.

This chain connects TRBV6-1 to TRBJ1-1; a possible D gene is TRBD1 (6 bases). The V end was cut by 3 bases, the J end by 1 base, with 12 bases between. CDR3 size: 15 residues. Germline values: CDR1 MNHNS, CDR2 SASEGT. The CDR3 here is CASSDTGRANTEAFF. DNA of the CDR3: TGTGCCAGCAGTGACACAGGGAGGGCGAACACTGAAGCTTTCTTT.

This clone was seen a few times. The chain joins TRBV30 to TRBJ1-1; 7 positions match TRBD1. CDR1 is GTSNPN, CDR2 SVGIG, per germline (reference sequence). V dropped 0 bases and J dropped 4; count of bases not matched to a gene: 2. The CDR3 covers 13 residues. This chain's CDR3 is CAWSVQGITEAFF. DNA for the CDR3: TGTGCCTGGAGTGTACAGGGGATCACTGAAGCTTTCTTT.

The gene calls are TRBV7-9 and TRBJ1-6, with 9 bases fitting TRBD1. CDR1 and CDR2 from the germline V gene are SEHNR and FQNEAQ (reference sequence). V shed 5 bases and J 4 bases; nucleotides not matched to a gene: 9. There are 17 residues in the CDR3. The CDR3 DNA reads TGTGCCAGCAGCACGGGACAGGGCGCGGGGTATAATTCACCCCTCCACTTT. Its protein is CASSTGQGAGYNSPLHF.

The rearrangement joins TRBV6-4 to TRBJ2-2, with 7 nucleotides matching TRBD1. Germline CDR1 is MRHNA and CDR2 is SNTAGT. The CDR3 length is 15 residues. After removal of 2 bases from V and 8 bases from J, the junction contained 8 bases not matched to a gene. The CDR3 reads CASSDPRQGFGELFF. For the CDR3, the DNA is TGTGCCAGCAGTGACCCGCGACAGGGCTTTGGGGAGCTGTTTTTT.

This rearrangement joins TRBV11-3 to TRBJ2-1; 11 positions match TRBD1. The CDR3 extends over 15 amino acids. Germline CDR1 is SGHNT and CDR2 is YENEEA. V shed 5 bases, J shed 3 bases, and the junction held 3 bases outside the gene matches. CDR3 residues: CASSAGTGGYNEQFF. The CDR3 bases are TGTGCCAGCAGCGCCGGGACAGGGGGCTACAATGAGCAGTTCTTC.

This chain uses TRBV28 with TRBJ2-1, with D possibly matching TRBD2 (5 bases). Germline V CDR1 and CDR2: MDHEN, SYDVKM. The CDR3 extends over 15 amino acids. The V and J ends lost 3 bases and 0 bases respectively, with 9 bases between them. The CDR3 protein is CASSFWRSSYNEQFF. The CDR3 nucleotides read TGTGCCAGCAGTTTTTGGAGGAGCTCCTACAATGAGCAGTTCTTC.

The chain has TRBV7-9 and TRBJ2-2; no clear D gene. V lost 5 bases and J 1 base, leaving 11 bases between the germline ends. Germline CDR1 is SEHNR and CDR2 is FQNEAQ (reference sequence). The CDR3 runs 15 residues. The CDR3: CASSPGPMNTGELFF. CDR3 DNA sequence: TGTGCCAGCAGCCCGGGCCCAATGAACACCGGGGAGCTGTTTTTT.

The genes are TRBV28 and TRBJ1-5; D is uncertain. The CDR3 is 13 residues long. Germline CDR1 MDHEN, CDR2 SYDVKM. Between the trimmed V and J ends, which lost 5 bases and 4 bases, there was a span of 9 bases. In DNA, the CDR3 is TGTGCCAGCAGTCGTACACCTAATCAGCCCCAGCATTTT. This gives the protein CASSRTPNQPQHF.

This clone was observed a few times. The chain couples TRBV30 to TRBJ1-5; 9 bases agree with TRBD1. V trimming: 5 bases; J trimming: 6 bases; junction bases outside the gene matches: 8. The CDR3 spans 14 residues. Germline CDR1 reads GTSNPN; CDR2 reads SVGIG (reference sequence). CDR3 loop: CAWGTGRGSQPQHF. In nucleotides, the CDR3 is TGTGCCTGGGGGACAGGGCGAGGAAGTCAGCCCCAGCATTTT.